Below are 3 T cell receptor beta chains sequenced from a single sample in a study of T cell responses to AZD1222 COVID-19 vaccine. Sequencing was performed with immunoSEQ multiplex PCR; in TCRdb, only in-frame clones are kept and a portion is missing. Among roughly 140,000 clones, 92% were seen once, and the ten largest hold 2.5% to 3.5%. Material: peripheral blood, obtained 28 days after the second AZD1222 dose. These receptors came from an adult who received the AZD1222 COVID-19 vaccine.

V usage is TRBV24-1 and J usage is TRBJ1-1, with no clear D. CDR1 and CDR2 from the germline V gene are KGHDR and SFDVKD. CDR3 length: 12 residues. Trimming removed 1 base at V and 4 bases at J, with 3 bases between. In nucleotides, the CDR3 is TGTGCCACCAGTGATTTCGGCACTGAAGCTTTCTTT. Amino acids: CATSDFGTEAFF.

The chain combines TRBV5-1 with TRBJ1-1; D is undetermined. The V end lost 5 bases, the J end lost 0 bases, and 11 bases lay between the germline ends. The CDR3 is made up of 14 amino acids. CDR1 SGHRS and CDR2 YFSETQ come from the germline V gene. The DNA of the CDR3 is TGCGCCAGCAGGGACGGTTCCATGAACACTGAAGCTTTCTTT. Translating gives CASRDGSMNTEAFF.

Here the CDR3 reads CASSQLRDSNTEAFF. The CDR3 DNA reads as TGTGCCAGCAGCCAACTCCGGGACAGTAACACTGAAGCTTTCTTT. The V and J genes are TRBV7-9 and TRBJ1-1; 7 bases fit TRBD1. The CDR3 sequence is 15 residues long. The V segment lost 5 bases and the J segment 2 bases; nucleotides outside the gene matches: 8. Germline assignment: CDR1 SEHNR and CDR2 FQNEAQ (reference sequence).